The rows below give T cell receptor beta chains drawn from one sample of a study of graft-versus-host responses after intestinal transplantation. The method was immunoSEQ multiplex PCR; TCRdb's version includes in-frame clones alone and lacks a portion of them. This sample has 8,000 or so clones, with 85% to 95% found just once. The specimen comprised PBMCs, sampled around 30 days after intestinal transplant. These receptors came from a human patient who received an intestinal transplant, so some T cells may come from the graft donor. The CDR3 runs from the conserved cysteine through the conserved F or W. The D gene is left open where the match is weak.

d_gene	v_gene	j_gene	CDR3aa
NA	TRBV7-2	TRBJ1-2	CASETDYNYGYTF
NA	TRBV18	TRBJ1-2	CASSPLDRFYGYTF
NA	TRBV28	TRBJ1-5	CASTGAPVSNQPQHF
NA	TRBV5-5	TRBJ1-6	CASSRPTGRNSPLHF
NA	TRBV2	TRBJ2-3	CASSDGGPYSTDTQYF
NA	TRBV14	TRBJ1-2	CASSPNRQGYTF
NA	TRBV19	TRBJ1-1	CASGWTDRSTEAFF
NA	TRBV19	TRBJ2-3	CASGKGTDTQYF
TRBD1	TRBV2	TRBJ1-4	CASRGQKNEKLFF
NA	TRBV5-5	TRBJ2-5	CASSLVGAINAQETQYF
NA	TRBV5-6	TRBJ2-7	CATSGLNSYEQYF
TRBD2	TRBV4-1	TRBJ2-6	CASRGVAGGRTSGANVLTF
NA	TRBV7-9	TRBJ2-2	CASSPPEILTGELFF
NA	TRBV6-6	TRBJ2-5	CASRSTTEETQYF
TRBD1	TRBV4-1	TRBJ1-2	CASSQGPGTGDYYGYTF
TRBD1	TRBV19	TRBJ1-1	CASSFGTGMTEAFF
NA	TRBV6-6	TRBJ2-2	CASSWTLNTGELFF
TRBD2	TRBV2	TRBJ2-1	CASSDVLGGKYNEQFF
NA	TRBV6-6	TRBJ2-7	CASTNGPRIYEQYF
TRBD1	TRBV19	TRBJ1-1	CASSTADRKKAFF
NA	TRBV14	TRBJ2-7	CASSRVQGPPLYEQYF
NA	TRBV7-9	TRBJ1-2	CASSLVLGTSYGYTF
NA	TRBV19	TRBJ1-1	CASSITMNTEAFF
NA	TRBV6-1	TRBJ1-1	CASSKEVGAGGTEAFF
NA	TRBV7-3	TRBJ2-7	CASSQGVGSSYEQYF
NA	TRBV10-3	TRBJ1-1	CAISPRGKRYNTEAFF
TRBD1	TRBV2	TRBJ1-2	CASNSRDSAYGYTF
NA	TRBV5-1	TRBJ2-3	CASSYSLGPQGDRVTQYF
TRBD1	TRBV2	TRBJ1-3	CASSLTGAGNTIYF
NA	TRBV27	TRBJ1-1	CASSLGTGQAAFF
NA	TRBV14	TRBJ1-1	CASSQGDHPRAFF
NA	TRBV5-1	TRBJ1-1	CASRTHQQLNTEAFF